These 27 T cell receptor beta chains were all obtained from the same sample, sequenced in a study of OX40 agonist ivuxolimab in advanced cancers. Using immunoSEQ multiplex PCR, the repertoire was profiled, and TCRdb retains in-frame clones only, with some absent. This table has 71,000 or so clones, 70% to 90% appearing once. The source was CD4+ or CD8+ T cells sorted from blood, collected in a trial of the OX40 agonist ivuxolimab. The source is an adult with an advanced solid tumor such as melanoma, head and neck, liver or kidney cancer.

This clone was seen more than once but under ten times. The V call is TRBV29-1, the J call TRBJ1-1; tentative D call: TRBD1 (6 bases). This CDR3 region has 13 residues. Trimming took off 4 bases at V and 4 bases at J, with 13 bases between the two ends. Germline V gives CDR1 SQVTM, CDR2 ANQGSEA. This CDR3 is CSVASSGATEAFF. The CDR3, as DNA: TGCAGCGTTGCTTCTTCGGGGGCCACTGAAGCTTTCTTT.

This clone was seen just once. The genes are TRBV5-1 and TRBJ2-4, with D hard to call. V was shortened by 0 bases and J by 0 bases, with 7 bases between the two germline ends. Germline lookup yields CDR1 SGHRS and CDR2 YFSETQ. The length of the CDR3 is 15 residues. This CDR3 reads CASSLEVGAKNIQYF. The CDR3 DNA reads TGCGCCAGCAGCTTGGAGGTCGGAGCCAAAAACATTCAGTACTTC.

The rearrangement joins TRBV7-2 to TRBJ1-5; D may be TRBD1 (6 bases). This CDR3 is built from 14 residues. V dropped 4 bases and J dropped 3 bases, with 10 bases sitting between them. Germline values: CDR1 SGHTA, CDR2 FQGNSA. The CDR3 loop reads CASSSQGANQPQHF. CDR3 DNA: TGTGCCAGCAGCTCACAGGGCGCCAATCAGCCCCAGCATTTT.

The chain recombines TRBV19 with TRBJ2-6; possible D gene TRBD2, 7 bases. V was trimmed by 3 bases and J by 2 bases, leaving 14 bases between them. The CDR3 runs 17 residues. The V gene's germline CDR1 is LNHDA and CDR2 SQIVND (reference sequence). For the CDR3, the DNA is TGTGCCAGTAGTATCCCGGGGGGCGGAACTGGGGCCAACGTCCTGACTTTC. This gives the protein CASSIPGGGTGANVLTF.

A note on this clone: The junction and the germline gene differ at one end; a read error may be behind it. The genes are TRBV5-1 and TRBJ1-1; 7 bases align to TRBD1. Per germline, CDR1 SGHRS and CDR2 YFSETQ. The CDR3 totals 15 residues. CDR3 loop: CASSAETGPNAEAFF. DNA for the CDR3: TGCGCCAGCAGCGCGGAGACAGGGCCGAACGCTGAAGCTTTCTTT. Filled out from reference TRBV5-1 and TRBJ1-1, the complete variable domain reads KAGVTQTPRYLIKTRGQQVTLSCSPISGHRSVSWYQQTPGQGLQFLFEYFSETQRNKGNFPGRFSGRQFSNSRSEMNVSTLELGDSALYLCASSAETGPNAEAFFGQGTRLTVV.

This rearrangement joins TRBV5-4 to TRBJ2-1; 10 bases are a match to TRBD2. The V segment lost 4 bases and the J segment 1 base; nucleotides outside the gene matches: 2. Germline V CDR1 and CDR2: SGHNT, YYREEE (reference sequence). The CDR3 is 15 residues long. CDR3 sequence: CASSLGLASYNEQFF. CDR3 sequence (DNA): TGTGCCAGCAGCCTGGGACTAGCGTCCTACAATGAGCAGTTCTTC. The complete variable domain, with remaining parts taken from reference TRBV5-4 and TRBJ2-1, reads ETGVTQSPTHLIKTRGQQVTLRCSSQSGHNTVSWYQQALGQGPQFIFQYYREEENGRGNFPPRFSGLQFPNYSSELNVNALELDDSALYLCASSLGLASYNEQFFGPGTRLTVL.

The rearrangement links TRBV7-9 to TRBJ1-2, with 8 bases lining up with TRBD1. J gave up 4 bases and V 7 bases, and 8 bases lay outside the gene matches. This CDR3 spans 14 amino acids. Per the germline V gene, CDR1 is SEHNR and CDR2 is FQNEAQ (reference sequence). This chain's CDR3 is CASMHTGGTYGYTF. The CDR3 DNA reads as TGTGCCAGCATGCACACAGGGGGGACCTATGGCTACACCTTC. The entire variable domain, with the rest obtained from reference TRBV7-9 and TRBJ1-2, is as follows: DTGVSQNPRHKITKRGQNVTFRCDPISEHNRLYWYRQTLGQGPEFLTYFQNEAQLEKSRLLSDRFSAERPKGSFSTLEIQRTEQGDSAMYLCASMHTGGTYGYTFGSGTRLTVV.

The chain has TRBV30 and TRBJ1-2, with a weak D call TRBD1 (5 bases). CDR1 is GTSNPN, CDR2 SVGIG, per germline (reference sequence). V was trimmed by 1 base and J by 8 bases, leaving 14 bases between them. The CDR3 consists of 13 residues. In DNA form, the CDR3 reads TGTGCCTGGAGTGAGGGACTCCAGAGGGGCTACACCTTC. The encoded protein is CAWSEGLQRGYTF.

The chain couples TRBV5-5 to TRBJ2-1, with TRBD2 identical over 12 bases. V lost 4 bases to trimming and J lost 7 bases; unmatched junction nucleotides: 3. Germline CDR1 SGHKS, CDR2 YYEKEE (reference sequence). The CDR3 is 14 amino acids. The CDR3 nucleotides are TGTGCCAGCAGCCGGGGGACTAGCGGGAATGAGCAGTTCTTC. This sequence encodes CASSRGTSGNEQFF.

The V call is TRBV2, the J call TRBJ2-1; 12 bases are shared with TRBD2. Germline V gene data show CDR1 as SNHLY and CDR2 as FYNNEI. The V gene end was trimmed by 2 bases and the J gene end by 6 bases; junction bases not matched to a gene: 5. The CDR3 spans 16 residues. For the CDR3, the DNA is TGTGCCAGCAGTGAACGCCTAGCGGGAGGGTTCAATGAGCAGTTCTTC. Its protein product is CASSERLAGGFNEQFF.

This chain links TRBV18 with TRBJ2-6; 13 positions agree with TRBD2. This CDR3 is built from 18 residues. With V trimmed by 2 bases and J by 1 base, 2 bases remained unmatched. Per germline, CDR1 KGHSH and CDR2 LQKENI. CDR3 nucleotides: TGTGCCAGCTCACCAATGGGACTAGCGGGATCTGGGGCCAACGTCCTGACTTTC. It codes for CASSPMGLAGSGANVLTF.

J is TRBJ2-3 and V is TRBV6-5; TRBD1 might be the D (5 bases). Trimming took off 6 bases at V and 0 bases at J, with 7 bases between the two ends. This CDR3 has 13 amino acids. Germline V gene sequence: CDR1 MNHEY, CDR2 SVGAGI. The CDR3 sequence is CASRRGSTDTQYF. The CDR3 region has the DNA TGTGCCAGCAGAAGGGGCAGCACAGATACGCAGTATTTT.

On this clone itself: A read error may explain this, as a much larger clone is one base away. Other DNA sequences in the sample encode the same CDR3. CDR3 sequence reads: CASSQLTGRTGELFF. The DNA for the CDR3 is TGTGCCAGCTCACAGCTAACAGGGCGCACCGGGGAGCTGTTTTTT. The chain couples TRBV18 to TRBJ2-2; D is perhaps TRBD1 (6 bases). Germline V lookup: CDR1 KGHSH, CDR2 LQKENI. The V and J ends lost 4 bases and 4 bases respectively, with 13 bases between them. This CDR3 has 15 amino acids.

This chain uses TRBV6-5 with TRBJ2-7, with TRBD2 matching 9 bases. V trimming: 6 bases; J trimming: 3 bases; junction bases outside the gene matches: 3. The CDR3 is 13 amino acids. CDR1 is MNHEY, CDR2 SVGAGI, per germline. Here the CDR3 DNA reads TGTGCCAGCAGGGCTAGCGGGATCTACGAGCAGTACTTC. It translates to CASRASGIYEQYF.

V is TRBV5-6 and J is TRBJ2-2; D remains ambiguous. The CDR3 is 13 residues long. From germline, CDR1 is SGHDT and CDR2 YYEEEE. The V end was cut by 6 bases, the J end by 0 bases, with 6 bases between. The CDR3 spells CASTPPNTGELFF. CDR3 in DNA: TGTGCCAGCACCCCCCCGAACACCGGGGAGCTGTTTTTT. The complete variable domain, with remaining parts taken from reference TRBV5-6 and TRBJ2-2, reads DAGVTQSPTHLIKTRGQQVTLRCSPKSGHDTVSWYQQALGQGPQFIFQYYEEEERQRGNFPDRFSGHQFPNYSSELNVNALLLGDSALYLCASTPPNTGELFFGEGSRLTVL.

This clone appeared a few times. The V gene is TRBV10-3, the J gene TRBJ2-3; TRBD2 might be the D (7 bases). Germline V CDR1 and CDR2: ENHRY, SYGVKD. This CDR3 contains 15 residues. V shed 11 bases and J shed 4 bases, with 22 bases lying between them. CDR3 loop: CAQKGGDGRADTQYF. The CDR3, as DNA: TGTGCCCAGAAGGGGGGGGACGGAAGGGCAGATACGCAGTATTTT.

The rearrangement joins TRBV23-1 to TRBJ2-7; 7 bases align to TRBD1. TRBV23-1 is annotated as an ORF whose role is uncertain. The CDR3 is 15 residues long. With 0 bases clipped from V and 4 bases from J, the junction kept 6 bases outside the gene matches. This chain's CDR3 is CASSQSLDRCYEQYF. CDR3 nucleotides: TGCGCCAGCAGTCAATCATTGGACAGGTGTTACGAGCAGTACTTC.

This clone was picked up one time. The chain links TRBV29-1 to TRBJ1-5; D call uncertain. Germline V gives CDR1 SQVTM, CDR2 ANQGSEA. The ends were cut back, 8 bases at V and 3 bases at J, with 11 bases in the middle. The CDR3 sequence is 12 residues long. The CDR3: CSLYVPNQPQHF. For the CDR3, the DNA is TGCAGCTTGTACGTACCCAATCAGCCCCAGCATTTT.

This clone was detected only a few times. The J gene is TRBJ2-7, the V gene TRBV2, with D unresolved. V lost 4 bases, J lost 2 bases, and 9 bases lay in between. Germline CDR1 reads SNHLY; CDR2 reads FYNNEI. The CDR3 covers 13 residues. The CDR3 DNA reads as TGTGCCAGCAGTGTGAGTATCACCTACGAGCAGTACTTC. This gives the protein CASSVSITYEQYF.

This chain connects TRBV28 to TRBJ2-7, with D possibly called TRBD1 or TRBD2 (5 bases each). The CDR3 sequence is 11 residues long. Trimming took 7 bases from V and 7 from J, leaving 11 bases between them. Germline V gives CDR1 MDHEN, CDR2 SYDVKM. The CDR3 DNA reads as TGTGCCAGCACCTGGGGGAGAGAGCAGTACTTC. This translates into CASTWGREQYF.

The chain is built from TRBV7-2 and TRBJ2-2; TRBD2 agrees at 13 bases. There are 16 residues in the CDR3. CDR1 is SGHTA, CDR2 FQGNSA, per germline. The V segment lost 4 bases and the J segment 7 bases; nucleotides outside the gene matches: 6. CDR3 bases: TGTGCCAGCAGCTCGTCGGGACTAGCGGGAATCGGGGAGCTGTTTTTT. Translated: CASSSSGLAGIGELFF.

This chain joins TRBV7-2 and TRBJ2-1; D perhaps matches TRBD2 (5 bases). This CDR3 region has 15 residues. Trimming pared 0 bases from V and 4 bases from J, leaving 10 bases between. The germline V gene has CDR1 SGHTA and CDR2 FQGNSA. CDR3 in amino acids: CASSLAGVSYNEQFF. In DNA, the CDR3 is TGTGCCAGCAGCTTAGCGGGAGTTAGTTACAATGAGCAGTTCTTC.

This chain uses TRBV7-2 with TRBJ1-2, with D tentatively TRBD1 (5 bases). Trimming took 1 base from V and 6 from J, leaving 15 bases between them. This CDR3 contains 15 residues. Germline CDR1 is SGHTA and CDR2 is FQGNSA. CDR3 DNA sequence: TGTGCCAGCAGCTTAGATGGGGCAAGCAAGGATGGCTACACCTTC. Protein product: CASSLDGASKDGYTF. Based on the CDR3 plus reference TRBV7-2 and TRBJ1-2, the full variable domain is GAGVSQSPSNKVTEKGKDVELRCDPISGHTALYWYRQSLGQGLEFLIYFQGNSAPDKSGLPSDRFSAERTGGSVSTLTIQRTQQEDSAVYLCASSLDGASKDGYTFGSGTRLTVV.

The chain couples TRBV9 to TRBJ2-1; no firm D call. This CDR3 comprises 13 residues. Germline V gene lookup returns CDR1 SGDLS and CDR2 YYNGEE. Trimming removed 7 bases at V and 0 bases at J, with 8 bases between. CDR3 bases: TGTGCCAGCTCCTGGAGCTCCTACAATGAGCAGTTCTTC. Its protein product is CASSWSSYNEQFF.

This chain links TRBV7-3 with TRBJ2-2, with 7 bases matching TRBD1. This CDR3 comprises 15 residues. V lost 2 bases and J lost 6; bases outside the gene matches: 6. CDR1 is SGHTA, CDR2 FQGTGA, per germline. The CDR3 protein is CASSLGTAGSGELFF. The CDR3, as DNA: TGTGCCAGCAGCTTAGGGACAGCCGGGTCCGGGGAGCTGTTTTTT.

The gene calls are TRBV7-2 and TRBJ1-1, with D unclear. CDR3 length equals 12 residues. The germline V and J ends were trimmed by 3 bases and 10 bases, with 12 bases remaining between them. Germline V gene lookup returns CDR1 SGHTA and CDR2 FQGNSA. CDR3 in amino acids: CASSFGSGLAFF. The CDR3 nucleotides are TGTGCCAGCAGCTTTGGTAGCGGCCTAGCTTTCTTT.

V is TRBV28 and J is TRBJ1-2, with no clear D. Germline assignment: CDR1 MDHEN and CDR2 SYDVKM. Trimming cost V 5 bases and J 7 bases, with 17 bases left between them. This CDR3 spans 14 amino acids. The CDR3 nucleotides read TGTGCCAGCAGTGGAGAGGCGGACTCTTCTGGCTACACCTTC. Translating gives CASSGEADSSGYTF.